The 23 T cell receptor beta chains listed next were all sequenced from one sample in a study of T cell responses to AZD1222 COVID-19 vaccine. Here immunoSEQ multiplex PCR was the method, and the copy in TCRdb shows in-frame clones only, minus some. The table shows some 130,000 clones, with approximately 84% occurring only once. This sample comprised peripheral blood, obtained on day 0 of AZD1222 vaccination. These receptors were collected from an adult in good health.

The V gene is TRBV7-3, the J gene TRBJ1-2, with D possibly matching TRBD1 (6 bases). V lost 5 bases, J lost 6 bases, and 16 bases lay in between. The germline V gene encodes CDR1 SGHTA and CDR2 FQGTGA. The CDR3 has 14 amino acids. DNA of the CDR3: TGTGCCAGCAGCACGAATTCGGGGGCCAATGGCTACACCTTC. Translated, it gives CASSTNSGANGYTF.

This chain joins TRBV28 and TRBJ2-5, with 8 bases fitting TRBD1. V was pared by 1 base and J by 4 bases, with 5 bases of the junction left unmatched. CDR1 and CDR2 (germline): MDHEN, SYDVKM. The CDR3 has 15 amino acids. Here the CDR3 reads CASSLLTGAGETQYF. The CDR3 DNA is TGTGCCAGCAGTTTATTGACAGGGGCAGGAGAGACCCAGTACTTC.

The chain combines TRBV28 with TRBJ1-5; tentative D call: TRBD1 (5 bases). V was shortened by 3 bases and J by 3 bases, with 9 bases between the two germline ends. The germline gives CDR1 MDHEN, CDR2 SYDVKM. The CDR3 sequence is 14 residues long. The CDR3 loop reads CASSFAGNNQPQHF. CDR3 nucleotides: TGTGCCAGCAGTTTTGCAGGGAACAATCAGCCCCAGCATTTT.

The rearrangement links TRBV6-1 to TRBJ1-2; D possibly corresponds to TRBD1 (5 bases). The CDR3 is 14 amino acids. V was shortened by 2 bases and J by 5 bases, with 12 bases between the two germline ends. Germline V gene lookup returns CDR1 MNHNS and CDR2 SASEGT. The CDR3 protein is CASSERGSGYGYTF. As DNA, the CDR3 is TGTGCCAGCAGTGAACGGGGGTCCGGATATGGCTACACCTTC.

The chain couples TRBV6-5 to TRBJ2-6, with D tentatively TRBD2 (6 bases). CDR1 is MNHEY, CDR2 SVGAGI, per germline. The V end lost 10 bases, the J end lost 4 bases, and 17 bases lay between the germline ends. The CDR3 is made up of 15 amino acids. The CDR3 loop reads CATGGGGVGANVLTF. CDR3 DNA: TGTGCCACCGGAGGCGGAGGGGTCGGGGCCAACGTCCTGACTTTC.

The rearrangement links TRBV27 to TRBJ2-3, with D unclear. CDR1 and CDR2 from the germline V gene are MNHEY and SMNVEV (reference sequence). V was trimmed by 6 bases and J by 0 bases, leaving 10 bases between them. CDR3 length: 14 amino acids. CDR3 bases: TGTGCCAGCAGGACTTACCGGAGCACAGATACGCAGTATTTT. Its translation is CASRTYRSTDTQYF.

This clone was recorded a few times. The chain joins TRBV7-9 to TRBJ1-2, with 7 nucleotides matching TRBD1. The CDR3 is 18 amino acids. Germline V gives CDR1 SEHNR, CDR2 FQNEAQ (reference sequence). The junction had 14 bases not matched to a gene; V was cut back by 2 bases and J by 2 bases. The CDR3 sequence: CASSLLGERDSQNYGYTF. The CDR3 DNA is TGTGCCAGCAGCTTATTGGGTGAGAGGGACAGTCAAAACTATGGCTACACCTTC.

The J gene is TRBJ1-5, the V gene TRBV9; D is unresolved. The V gene's germline CDR1 is SGDLS and CDR2 YYNGEE. V lost 4 bases to trimming and J lost 0 bases, with 11 bases between them. The CDR3 runs to 15 residues. CDR3 residues: CASSNSPYSNQPQHF. In DNA form, the CDR3 reads TGTGCCAGCAGCAACAGCCCCTATAGCAATCAGCCCCAGCATTTT.

The gene calls are TRBV21-1 and TRBJ1-2. TRBV21-1 is assigned pseudogene status. There are 14 residues in the CDR3. CDR3 sequence (DNA): TGTGCCAGCAGCAAAGAGGAGGGGGACTATGGCTACACCTTC. Translated: CASSKEEGDYGYTF.

This clone was seen a few times. This chain joins TRBV24-1 and TRBJ1-1; the D gene is possibly TRBD1 (5 bases). V lost 4 bases to trimming and J lost 5 bases, with 16 bases between them. This CDR3 is built from 15 residues. Per the germline V gene, CDR1 is KGHDR and CDR2 is SFDVKD. The CDR3 DNA follows: TGTGCCACCAGTGAGGGAGGAGCAGGGAGGACTGAAGCTTTCTTT. It is translated as CATSEGGAGRTEAFF.

This clone was observed a few times. The rearrangement joins TRBV6-1 to TRBJ2-1, with D maybe TRBD1 (6 bases). The germline V gene encodes CDR1 MNHNS and CDR2 SASEGT. This CDR3 has 15 residues. Trimming removed 1 base at V and 5 bases at J, with 12 bases between. The CDR3 sequence is CASSEVLRGNNEQFF. The CDR3 DNA reads TGTGCCAGCAGTGAAGTGCTCAGGGGAAACAATGAGCAGTTCTTC.

This chain uses TRBV15 with TRBJ1-5, with D hard to call. V lost 0 bases to trimming and J lost 2 bases, with 11 bases between them. CDR3 length: 16 residues. The germline CDR1 and CDR2 sequences are LNHNV and YYDKDF (reference sequence). The CDR3 region has the DNA TGTGCCACCAGCAGAGATATCAGAGGCGGCAATCAGCCCCAGCATTTT. As protein: CATSRDIRGGNQPQHF.

The genes are TRBV12-3 or TRBV12-4 and TRBJ1-1, with a weak D call TRBD1 (6 bases). V was cut by 8 bases and J by 3 bases, with 13 bases left in between. The CDR3 loop spans 13 amino acids. The CDR3 sequence: CASLQQGYTEAFF. In DNA, the CDR3 is TGTGCCAGCCTTCAGCAGGGGTACACTGAAGCTTTCTTT.

The chain uses TRBV7-9 and TRBJ1-5; D gene unclear. Germline V gene data show CDR1 as SEHNR and CDR2 as FQNEAQ (reference sequence). The CDR3 length is 14 residues. Deletions cut 2 bases from V and 0 bases from J, with 5 bases between. This CDR3 is CASSLRDSNQPQHF. CDR3 sequence (DNA): TGTGCCAGCAGCTTACGTGATAGCAATCAGCCCCAGCATTTT.

This clone was detected once. This chain uses TRBV25-1 with TRBJ1-1, with D tentatively TRBD1 (6 bases). Germline V gene lookup returns CDR1 MGHDK and CDR2 SYGVNS. Trimming pared 6 bases from V and 0 bases from J, leaving 11 bases between. This CDR3 spans 14 amino acids. CDR3 DNA: TGTGCCAGCAGACCGGGACAAATGAACACTGAAGCTTTCTTT. The encoded protein is CASRPGQMNTEAFF.

V usage is TRBV19 and J usage is TRBJ1-3, with D maybe TRBD1 (6 bases). Germline-derived CDR1 and CDR2 are LNHDA and SQIVND (reference sequence). This CDR3 region has 14 residues. The ends were cut back, 4 bases at V and 2 bases at J, with 9 bases in the middle. In DNA, the CDR3 is TGTGCCAGTAGTAAGACAGGAACTGGAAACACCATATATTTT. Protein: CASSKTGTGNTIYF.

The chain joins TRBV27 to TRBJ2-7; 10 nucleotides line up with TRBD1. The germline gives CDR1 MNHEY, CDR2 SMNVEV (reference sequence). This CDR3 has 14 amino acids. J was trimmed by 2 bases and V by 3 bases; bases with no gene match: 1. The CDR3 loop is CASSFGTGAYEQYF. CDR3 sequence (DNA): TGTGCCAGCAGTTTCGGGACAGGGGCCTACGAGCAGTACTTC.

This chain joins TRBV5-4 and TRBJ1-1, with D possibly matching TRBD1 (5 bases). V lost 1 base to trimming and J lost 5 bases, with 9 bases between them. Germline-derived CDR1 and CDR2 are SGHNT and YYREEE (reference sequence). The CDR3 loop spans 13 amino acids. CDR3 sequence (DNA): TGTGCCAGCAGCTTGCAGGGCGGGACTGAAGCTTTCTTT. It is translated as CASSLQGGTEAFF.

The CDR3 DNA reads as TGTGCCAGCAGTCAGACAGGGAGAACAAACGAGCAGTACTTC. Protein: CASSQTGRTNEQYF. The V and J genes are TRBV25-1 and TRBJ2-7; 7 positions agree with TRBD1. With 5 bases clipped from V and 5 bases from J, the junction kept 9 bases outside the gene matches. This CDR3 region has 14 residues. Germline V gives CDR1 MGHDK, CDR2 SYGVNS.

The V gene is TRBV3-1 (or the pseudogene TRBV3-2), the J gene TRBJ1-6; D remains unclear. The germline V gene has CDR1 LGHDT and CDR2 YNNKEL (reference sequence). The CDR3 has 17 amino acids. V was pared by 2 bases and J by 4 bases, with 15 bases between. The CDR3 loop is CASSQHAPTSYNSPLHF. CDR3 DNA: TGTGCCAGCAGCCAACACGCCCCGACAAGTTATAATTCACCCCTCCACTTT.

This clone was counted once. The J gene is TRBJ2-5, the V gene TRBV19; possibly TRBD2 for D (6 bases). V lost 3 bases and J lost 5, with 16 bases in between. This CDR3 has 15 residues. In germline, CDR1 is LNHDA, CDR2 SQIVND (reference sequence). The CDR3 reads CASSMGGGRVETQYF. In DNA, the CDR3 is TGTGCCAGTAGTATGGGGGGAGGCAGGGTGGAGACCCAGTACTTC.

The V and J genes are TRBV5-1 and TRBJ2-2; perhaps TRBD2 as D (6 bases). The germline CDR1 and CDR2 sequences are SGHRS and YFSETQ. This CDR3 spans 12 amino acids. V was clipped by 7 bases and J by 8 bases, with 12 bases between them. The CDR3 loop reads CASEGGLGELFF. The CDR3 coding sequence is TGCGCCAGCGAAGGAGGGTTAGGGGAGCTGTTTTTT.

V and J are TRBV6-1 and TRBJ1-5; 7 bases are a match to TRBD1. The CDR3 is made up of 15 amino acids. CDR1 and CDR2 from the germline V gene are MNHNS and SASEGT. V shed 4 bases, J shed 2 bases, and the junction held 5 bases outside the gene matches. CDR3 in DNA: TGTGCCAGCAGTGGAGCCGACAGGGGCAATCAGCCCCAGCATTTT. It codes for CASSGADRGNQPQHF.